These 21 T cell receptor beta chains came from one sample sequenced in a study of T-cell memory formation after mild COVID-19. TCRdb redid the calling of the 5' RACE reads with MiXCR, one entry per CDR3 protein. The table records more than 150,000 distinct CDR3 sequences, less than 20% of them present only once. Specimen: PBMCs or a T cell subset sorted from them (not recorded which). The receptor set was obtained from a man between 18 and 35 years old who had mild COVID-19 (a few samples of this study predate the infection). Cell type and time point are not known.

The chain combines TRBV9 with TRBJ1-2, with 8 positions matching TRBD1. This CDR3 is built from 16 residues. V lost 6 bases, J lost 6 bases, and 16 bases stayed unmatched. The germline gives CDR1 SGDLS, CDR2 YYNGEE. The CDR3, as DNA: TGTGCCAGCACCGCCCCCGGAACGCAGGGGGCGCATGGCTACACCTTC. The encoded protein is CASTAPGTQGAHGYTF.

The chain links TRBV5-1 to TRBJ2-5; tentative D call: TRBD2 (5 bases). This CDR3 region has 13 residues. In germline, CDR1 is SGHRS, CDR2 YFSETQ. V lost 3 bases and J lost 5, with 11 bases in between. The CDR3 region is CASSSEGSETQYF. CDR3 coding DNA: TGCGCCAGCAGCTCAGAGGGATCGGAGACCCAGTACTTC.

V and J are TRBV18 and TRBJ1-1, with 8 bases lining up with TRBD1. This CDR3 region has 15 residues. Germline CDR1 reads KGHSH; CDR2 reads LQKENI. The V and J ends lost 2 bases and 3 bases, in that order; junction bases with no gene match: 5. The CDR3: CASSPVTGADTEAFF. Written as DNA, the CDR3 is TGTGCCAGCTCACCAGTGACAGGGGCGGACACTGAAGCTTTCTTT.

This clonotype appeared a single time. J is TRBJ2-1 and V is TRBV6-1, with D tentatively TRBD1 or TRBD2 (5 bases each). V lost 11 bases, J lost 3 bases, and 8 bases lay in between. CDR3 size: 11 residues. Germline CDR1 MNHNS, CDR2 SASEGT. CDR3 nucleotide sequence: TGTGCCGAGGGGAGCTACAATGAGCAGTTCTTC. Translated, it gives CAEGSYNEQFF.

V gene TRBV4-3 combines with J gene TRBJ2-6, with 7 nucleotides matching TRBD1. The CDR3 has 17 amino acids. The germline V gene has CDR1 LGHNA and CDR2 YSLEER. J was trimmed by 1 base and V by 0 bases; bases with no gene match: 3. The CDR3 reads CASSQEEGASGANVLTF. For the CDR3, the DNA is TGCGCCAGCAGCCAAGAAGAGGGGGCTTCTGGGGCCAACGTCCTGACTTTC.

This chain links TRBV5-1 with TRBJ2-2, with 9 bases fitting TRBD1. The V and J ends lost 1 base and 3 bases, in that order; junction bases with no gene match: 1. The germline CDR1 and CDR2 sequences are SGHRS and YFSETQ. The CDR3 spans 15 residues. CDR3 sequence reads: CASSLRTGDTGELFF. In DNA, the CDR3 is TGCGCCAGCAGCTTGAGGACAGGGGACACCGGGGAGCTGTTTTTT.

The chain is built from TRBV6-1 and TRBJ2-5; D possibly corresponds to TRBD2 (6 bases). With 2 bases removed from V and 5 bases from J, the gap between germline ends came to 9 bases. CDR3 size: 13 residues. CDR1 and CDR2 (germline): MNHNS, SASEGT. The CDR3 loop reads CASSERGWETQYF. The CDR3 DNA sequence: TGTGCCAGCAGTGAACGGGGGTGGGAGACCCAGTACTTC.

There are a few counts of this clonotype. The genes are TRBV5-1 and TRBJ1-2, with TRBD1 as a possible D gene (6 bases). Germline values: CDR1 SGHRS, CDR2 YFSETQ. The CDR3 covers 13 residues. V gave up 4 bases and J gave up 6 bases, with 13 bases separating them. The CDR3, as DNA: TGCGCCAGCAGCACCGGAGGGGGGGATGGCTACACCTTC. This codes for CASSTGGGDGYTF. The variable domain in full, completed from reference TRBV5-1 and TRBJ1-2, reads KAGVTQTPRYLIKTRGQQVTLSCSPISGHRSVSWYQQTPGQGLQFLFEYFSETQRNKGNFPGRFSGRQFSNSRSEMNVSTLELGDSALYLCASSTGGGDGYTFGSGTRLTVV.

The CDR3 bases are TGCAGTGCTAACAGGGACGAAAACACCATATATTTT. Protein sequence: CSANRDENTIYF. The genes are TRBV20-1 and TRBJ1-3, with TRBD1 as a possible D gene (6 bases). The CDR3 has 12 amino acids. The germline CDR1 and CDR2 sequences are DFQATT and SNEGSKA (reference sequence). V lost 4 bases and J 6 bases, leaving 10 bases between the germline ends.

The chain has TRBV14 and TRBJ1-2; no reliable D call. Deletions cut 4 bases from V and 0 bases from J, with 12 bases between. The germline V gene encodes CDR1 SGHDN and CDR2 FVKESK. The CDR3 is made up of 15 amino acids. DNA for the CDR3: TGTGCCAGCAGCCTACTACATCTAGCTAACTATGGCTACACCTTC. The encoded protein is CASSLLHLANYGYTF.

This clonotype was seen a few times. The chain combines TRBV20-1 with TRBJ2-7; 9 positions agree with TRBD1. Germline lookup yields CDR1 DFQATT and CDR2 SNEGSKA (reference sequence). V shed 6 bases, J shed 4 bases, and the junction held 4 bases outside the gene matches. The CDR3 runs 12 residues. The CDR3 sequence is CSARTGAYEQYV. The CDR3 DNA reads TGCAGTGCCCGGACAGGGGCTTACGAGCAGTACGTC.

This clonotype was seen a handful of times. The gene calls are TRBV20-1 and TRBJ2-3; 9 bases are shared with TRBD2. Trimming removed 0 bases from V and 4 bases from J; junction bases left unmatched: 8. The V gene's germline CDR1 is DFQATT and CDR2 SNEGSKA (reference sequence). CDR3 length: 16 amino acids. CDR3 DNA: TGCAGTGCTAGAGAATTGCGGGGGGGCCGGCCAGATACGCAGTATTTT. This encodes CSARELRGGRPDTQYF.

This clonotype was picked up many times. This chain joins TRBV5-1 and TRBJ2-3; the D is unclear. The CDR3 spans 12 residues. The V and J ends lost 4 bases and 0 bases respectively, with 3 bases between them. In germline, CDR1 is SGHRS, CDR2 YFSETQ. In DNA form, the CDR3 reads TGCGCCAGCAGCCTAAGCACAGATACGCAGTATTTT. Its translation is CASSLSTDTQYF.

The CDR3 sequence is CASSRNRVGEQYV. CDR3 nucleotides: TGTGCCAGCAGCCGGAACCGGGTGGGCGAGCAGTACGTC. This sequence joins TRBV5-6 and TRBJ2-7; D gene uncertain. Germline V lookup: CDR1 SGHDT, CDR2 YYEEEE. Trimming removed 4 bases at V and 6 bases at J, with 14 bases between. The CDR3 sequence is 13 residues long.

Only a few counts were recorded for this clonotype. This chain connects TRBV4-3 to TRBJ2-3; D is uncertain. CDR1 is LGHNA and CDR2 is YSLEER in the germline V gene. CDR3 length: 15 residues. Trimming pared 4 bases from V and 2 bases from J, leaving 13 bases between. The CDR3 DNA is TGCGCCAGCAGCCTTGCAGGCTCTGACACAGATACGCAGTATTTT. It specifies CASSLAGSDTDTQYF.

This clonotype was observed many times. V and J are TRBV6-2 or TRBV6-3 and TRBJ1-1; D is possibly TRBD1 (5 bases). Germline lookup yields CDR1 MNHEY and CDR2 SVGEGT. The ends were cut back, 6 bases at V and 5 bases at J, with 10 bases in the middle. CDR3 length: 12 residues. The DNA of the CDR3 is TGTGCCAGCAGCCGGGAGGGGACTGAAGCTTTCTTT. Residues: CASSREGTEAFF.

The rearrangement joins TRBV20-1 to TRBJ2-5, with 14 bases lining up with TRBD2. Germline CDR1 is DFQATT and CDR2 is SNEGSKA (reference sequence). The J segment lost 5 bases and the V segment lost 8 bases, leaving 7 bases of the junction unmatched. The CDR3 spans 14 residues. The CDR3 region is CSPRLAGGLETQYF. Written as DNA, the CDR3 is TGCAGTCCCCGACTAGCGGGGGGGCTTGAGACCCAGTACTTC.

This chain connects TRBV7-9 to TRBJ2-5; D is uncertain. The germline CDR1 and CDR2 sequences are SEHNR and FQNEAQ (reference sequence). The CDR3 sequence is 13 residues long. Trimming stripped 4 bases from V and 2 bases from J, with 8 bases between. CDR3 bases: TGTGCCAGCAGCTCGACCGAACAAGAGACCCAGTACTTC. It specifies CASSSTEQETQYF.

The V gene is TRBV7-2, the J gene TRBJ1-5, with D unresolved. CDR1 is SGHTA, CDR2 FQGNSA, per germline. Deletions cut 1 base from V and 12 bases from J, with 13 bases between. The CDR3 is 13 residues long. The CDR3 here is CASSLEREGCQHF. Here the CDR3 DNA reads TGTGCCAGCAGCTTAGAACGCGAGGGCTGCCAGCATTTT.

This clonotype was detected only a few times. The J gene is TRBJ1-1, the V gene TRBV7-8, with D possibly being TRBD1 (5 bases). The CDR3 is 14 residues long. V lost 7 bases and J lost 4, with 16 bases in between. Germline assignment: CDR1 SGHVS and CDR2 FQNEAQ. Written as DNA, the CDR3 is TGTGCCAGCACGACGGGGCCCTCAAGCACTGAAGCTTTCTTT. Residues: CASTTGPSSTEAFF.

J is TRBJ2-1 and V is TRBV5-1, with 14 bases lining up with TRBD2. Germline trimming cut 4 bases from V and 15 bases from J; bases unmatched to any gene: 12. The CDR3 loop spans 15 amino acids. The germline gives CDR1 SGHRS, CDR2 YFSETQ. Written as DNA, the CDR3 is TGCGCCAGCAGCCGTGCGACTAGCGGGGGGGACCTATGGTTCTTC. It codes for CASSRATSGGDLWFF.